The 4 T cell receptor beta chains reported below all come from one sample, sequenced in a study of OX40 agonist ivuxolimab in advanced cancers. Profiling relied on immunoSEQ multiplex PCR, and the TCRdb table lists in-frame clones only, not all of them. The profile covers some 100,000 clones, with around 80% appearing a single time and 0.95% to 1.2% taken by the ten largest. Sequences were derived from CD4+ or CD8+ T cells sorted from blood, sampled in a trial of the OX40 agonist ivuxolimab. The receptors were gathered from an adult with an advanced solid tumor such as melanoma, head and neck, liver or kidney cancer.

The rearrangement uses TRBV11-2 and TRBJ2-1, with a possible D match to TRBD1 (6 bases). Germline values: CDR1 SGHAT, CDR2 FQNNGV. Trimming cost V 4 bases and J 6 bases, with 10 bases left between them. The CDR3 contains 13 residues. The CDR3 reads CASSSTGINEQFF. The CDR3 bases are TGTGCCAGCAGCTCAACAGGGATCAATGAGCAGTTCTTC.

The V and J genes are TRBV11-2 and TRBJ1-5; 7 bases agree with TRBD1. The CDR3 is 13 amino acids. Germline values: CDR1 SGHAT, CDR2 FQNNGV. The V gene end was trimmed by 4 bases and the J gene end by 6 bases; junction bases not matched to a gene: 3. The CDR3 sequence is CASSSGGGQPQHF. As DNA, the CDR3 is TGTGCCAGCAGCTCAGGGGGTGGTCAGCCCCAGCATTTT. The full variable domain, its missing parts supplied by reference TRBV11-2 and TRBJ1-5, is EAGVAQSPRYKIIEKRQSVAFWCNPISGHATLYWYQQILGQGPKLLIQFQNNGVVDDSQLPKDRFSAERLKGVDSTLKIQPAKLEDSAVYLCASSSGGGQPQHFGDGTRLSIL.

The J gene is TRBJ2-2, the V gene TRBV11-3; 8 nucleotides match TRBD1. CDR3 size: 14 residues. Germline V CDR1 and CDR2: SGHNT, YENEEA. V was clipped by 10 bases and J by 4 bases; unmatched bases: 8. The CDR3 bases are TGTGCCACTAGACAGGGGCAGGGCACCGGGGAGCTGTTTTTT. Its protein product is CATRQGQGTGELFF.

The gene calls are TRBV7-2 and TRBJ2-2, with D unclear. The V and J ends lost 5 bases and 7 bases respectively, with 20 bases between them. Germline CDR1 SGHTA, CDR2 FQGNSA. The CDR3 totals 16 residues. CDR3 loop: CASSIPRTWRGGELFF. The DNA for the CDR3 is TGTGCCAGCAGCATTCCCAGGACCTGGCGTGGCGGGGAGCTGTTTTTT. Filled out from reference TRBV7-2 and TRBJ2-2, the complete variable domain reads GAGVSQSPSNKVTEKGKDVELRCDPISGHTALYWYRQSLGQGLEFLIYFQGNSAPDKSGLPSDRFSAERTGGSVSTLTIQRTQQEDSAVYLCASSIPRTWRGGELFFGEGSRLTVL.